This TCR beta chain was captured in a study of CD8 T cells in ankylosing spondylitis. Study-wide results and caveats: Previously reported in reactive arthritis synovial fluid and blood were some of the motif variants. A TCR beta motif of under ten highly homologous variants seemed to mark ankylosing spondylitis blood. The study looked at matched synovial fluid samples from ankylosing spondylitis patients. Disease-linked clones were reported to be significantly enriched there.

J was trimmed by 4 bases and V by 4 bases; bases with no gene match: 8. Germline V CDR1 and CDR2: MGHRA, YSYEKL. The CDR3 loop spans 17 amino acids. This clonotype has a handful of counts. Its antigen is unknown. For TCR beta, libraries came from quantitative 5'-RACE with molecular barcodes. MiXCR was run by TCRdb on the 5' RACE reads, yielding one entry per CDR3 protein. The table has some 220,000 distinct CDR3 sequences, 6% to 8.5% seen once; the top ten hold approximately 15%. The receptor was isolated from a male donor with ankylosing spondylitis. V and J are TRBV4-1 and TRBJ2-1; TRBD2 matches 12 bases. The specimen sequenced was blood, either unsorted or a sorted T cell fraction (not recorded which). CDR3 nucleotides: TGCGCCAGCAGCCTAGGACTAGCGGGAAGGGATTACAATGAGCAGTTCTTC. This sequence encodes CASSLGLAGRDYNEQFF.